This passage covers 3 T cell receptor beta chains from one sample sequenced in a study of blood T cell repertoires in COVID-19. Using immunoSEQ multiplex PCR, the repertoire was profiled, and TCRdb retains in-frame clones only, with some absent. The repertoire holds around 300,000 clones, about nine tenths seen once, with about 3% in the top ten. Sequencing was performed on PBMCs or T cells enriched from blood (not recorded which). These receptors all come from a woman in her forties or fifties who had recovered from COVID-19.

The chain carries TRBV7-2 and TRBJ1-3; 7 bases fit TRBD1. The CDR3 is made up of 14 amino acids. With V trimmed by 5 bases and J by 8 bases, 9 bases remained unmatched. Per the germline V gene, CDR1 is SGHTA and CDR2 is FQGNSA. CDR3 in DNA: TGTGCCAGCAGCCTCCAGGGGGTCATGGACACCATATATTTT. The encoded protein is CASSLQGVMDTIYF.

The V call is TRBV11-3, the J call TRBJ2-1; possibly TRBD2 for D (5 bases). The CDR3 sequence is 15 residues long. Germline loops: CDR1 SGHNT, CDR2 YENEEA. The V end lost 5 bases, the J end lost 5 bases, and 16 bases lay between the germline ends. CDR3 loop: CASSKDSRDNNEQFF. The CDR3 nucleotides read TGTGCCAGCAGCAAGGACTCTAGGGATAACAATGAGCAGTTCTTC. The full variable domain, completed using reference TRBV11-3 and TRBJ2-1, is EAGVVQSPRYKIIEKKQPVAFWCNPISGHNTLYWYLQNLGQGPELLIRYENEEAVDDSQLPKDRFSAERLKGVDSTLKIQPAELGDSAVYLCASSKDSRDNNEQFFGPGTRLTVL.

The chain has TRBV24-1 and TRBJ1-5, with D perhaps TRBD1 (5 bases). Trimming removed 8 bases at V and 9 bases at J, with 13 bases between. This CDR3 is built from 12 residues. CDR1 KGHDR and CDR2 SFDVKD come from the germline V gene. CDR3 bases: TGTGCCACCAAGGACGGCGGGGGGCCCCAGCATTTT. Amino acid sequence: CATKDGGGPQHF.